There are a few counts of the clone carrying this T cell receptor beta chain. Antigen specificity is unknown. This entry is derived from a study of cytomegalovirus exposure and HLA in healthy donors. The overall study: Previous work identified 95 million to 120 million unique TCR beta sequences from around 170 million T cells. Study results and caveats: The study labeled approximately 150 TCR beta chains cytomegalovirus-associated. As immune exposure information, only CMV serostatus was available. In a later analysis, V- and J-gene trimming of beta chains associated with a DCLRE1C missense variant, replicated independently.

This CDR3 has 14 residues. CDR1 MGHRA and CDR2 YSYEKL come from the germline V gene. V lost 0 bases and J 7 bases, leaving 12 bases between the germline ends. PCR was performed using 60 Vbeta and 13 Jbeta primers. Method: immunoSEQ multiplex PCR; TCRdb's copy keeps in-frame clones and lacks some. The repertoire holds 150,000 or so clones, with around 80% as singletons. The sequence was obtained from a man in his forties or fifties in good health and CMV-seronegative. Sequenced input: PBMCs. The V gene is TRBV4-1, the J gene TRBJ1-2; D perhaps matches TRBD1 (5 bases). This CDR3 reads CASSQDRDFGGYTF. CDR3 nucleotide sequence: TGCGCCAGCAGCCAAGACAGGGATTTCGGTGGCTACACCTTC.